The 2 T cell receptor beta chains listed next were all sequenced from one sample in a study of T-cell reconstitution after alpha-beta-depleted transplantation in children. Unique molecular identifiers were used in preparing the TCRbeta library. TCRdb redid the calling of the PCR reads with MiXCR, one entry per CDR3 protein. The sample carries around 670,000 distinct CDR3 sequences, around 14% recorded once. The source was PBMCs, collected before TCRalphabeta/CD19-depleted stem cell transplant. Every receptor here comes from a girl aged 2-10 years with congenital amegakaryocytic thrombocytopenia, due to receive a stem cell transplant.

This clonotype was counted only a few times. The CDR3 here is CASSLEGSGWEYEQYF. The DNA of the CDR3 is TGCGCCAGCAGCTTGGAGGGTAGCGGGTGGGAGTACGAGCAGTACTTC. This chain joins TRBV5-1 and TRBJ2-7; 7 nucleotides line up with TRBD2. V gave up 0 bases and J gave up 4 bases; unmatched junction bases: 10. The length of the CDR3 is 16 residues. Germline CDR1 reads SGHRS; CDR2 reads YFSETQ.

This clonotype was observed many times. The chain is built from TRBV5-1 and TRBJ2-3, with D possibly being TRBD1 (5 bases). Trimming cost V 0 bases and J 3 bases, with 11 bases left between them. Germline CDR1 reads SGHRS; CDR2 reads YFSETQ. CDR3 length: 15 residues. The CDR3 DNA reads as TGCGCCAGCAGCTTGGATAAGGGGCCGACAGATACGCAGTATTTT. It translates to CASSLDKGPTDTQYF.